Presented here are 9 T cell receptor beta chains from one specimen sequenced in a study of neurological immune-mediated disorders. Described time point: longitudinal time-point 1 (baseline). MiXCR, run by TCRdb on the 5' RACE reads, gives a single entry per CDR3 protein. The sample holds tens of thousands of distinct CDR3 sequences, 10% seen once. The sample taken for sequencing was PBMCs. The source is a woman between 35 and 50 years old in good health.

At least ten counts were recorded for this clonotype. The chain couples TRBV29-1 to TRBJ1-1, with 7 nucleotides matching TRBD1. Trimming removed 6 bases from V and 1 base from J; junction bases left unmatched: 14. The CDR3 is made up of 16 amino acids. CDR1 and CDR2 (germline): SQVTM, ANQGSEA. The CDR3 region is CSVRAGESGGNTEAFF. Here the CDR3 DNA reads TGCAGCGTCCGGGCCGGAGAGTCAGGGGGGAACACTGAAGCTTTCTTT.

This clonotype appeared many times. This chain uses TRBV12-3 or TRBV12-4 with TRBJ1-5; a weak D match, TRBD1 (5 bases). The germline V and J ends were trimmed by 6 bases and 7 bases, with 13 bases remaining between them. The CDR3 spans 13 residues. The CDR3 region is CASSYSGGQPQHF. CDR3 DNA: TGTGCCAGCAGCTATAGCGGGGGACAGCCCCAGCATTTT.

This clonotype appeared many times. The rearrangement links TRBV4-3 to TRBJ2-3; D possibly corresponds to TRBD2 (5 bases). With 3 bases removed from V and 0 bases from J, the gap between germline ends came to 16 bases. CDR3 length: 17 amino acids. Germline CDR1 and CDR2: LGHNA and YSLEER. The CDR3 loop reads CASSHLSFGISTDTQYF. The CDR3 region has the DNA TGCGCCAGCAGCCACCTCTCGTTCGGGATAAGCACAGATACGCAGTATTTT.

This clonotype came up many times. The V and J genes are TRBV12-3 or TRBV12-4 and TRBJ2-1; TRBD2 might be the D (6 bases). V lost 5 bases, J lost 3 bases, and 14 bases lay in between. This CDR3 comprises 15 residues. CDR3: CASSVMGLFYNEQFF. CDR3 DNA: TGTGCCAGCAGTGTTATGGGACTCTTCTACAATGAGCAGTTCTTC.

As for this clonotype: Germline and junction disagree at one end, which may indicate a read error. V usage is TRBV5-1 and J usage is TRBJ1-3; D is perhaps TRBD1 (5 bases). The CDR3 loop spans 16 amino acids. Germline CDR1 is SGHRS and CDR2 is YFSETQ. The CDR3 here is CASSLAGGLEGNTIFF. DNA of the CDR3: TGCGCCAGCAGCTTGGCCGGGGGTCTGGAGGGAAACACGATATTTTTT. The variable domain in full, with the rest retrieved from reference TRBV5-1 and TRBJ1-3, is KAGVTQTPRYLIKTRGQQVTLSCSPISGHRSVSWYQQTPGQGLQFLFEYFSETQRNKGNFPGRFSGRQFSNSRSEMNVSTLELGDSALYLCASSLAGGLEGNTIFFGEGSWLTVV.

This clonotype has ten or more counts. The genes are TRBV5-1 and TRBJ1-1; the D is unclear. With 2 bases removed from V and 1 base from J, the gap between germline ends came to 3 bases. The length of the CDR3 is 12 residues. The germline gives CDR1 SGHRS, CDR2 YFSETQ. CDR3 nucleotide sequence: TGCGCCAGCAGCTTTGGGAACACTGAAGCTTTCTTT. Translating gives CASSFGNTEAFF.

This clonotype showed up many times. CDR3 bases: TGTGCCAGCAGCCCTAGGACACTCGATCAGCCCCAGCATTTT. Translation: CASSPRTLDQPQHF. V and J are TRBV7-2 and TRBJ1-5; a possible D gene is TRBD1 (5 bases). This CDR3 is 14 amino acids long. CDR1 and CDR2 from the germline V gene are SGHTA and FQGNSA. The V gene lost 5 bases and the J gene lost 5 bases, with 13 bases spanning the gap.

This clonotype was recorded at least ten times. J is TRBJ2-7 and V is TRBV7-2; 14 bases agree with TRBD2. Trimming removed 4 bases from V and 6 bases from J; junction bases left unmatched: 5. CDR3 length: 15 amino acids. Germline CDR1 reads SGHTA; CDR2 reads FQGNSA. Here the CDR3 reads CASSWGLAGDREQYF. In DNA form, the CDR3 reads TGTGCCAGCAGCTGGGGACTAGCGGGAGATCGCGAGCAGTACTTC.

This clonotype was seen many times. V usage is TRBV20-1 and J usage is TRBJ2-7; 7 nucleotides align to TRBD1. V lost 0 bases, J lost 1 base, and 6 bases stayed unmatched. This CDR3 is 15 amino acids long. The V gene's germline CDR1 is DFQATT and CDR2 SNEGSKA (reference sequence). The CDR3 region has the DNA TGCAGTGCTAGAGATTTAGCAGGGGGTTCCTACGAGCAGTACTTC. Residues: CSARDLAGGSYEQYF.